This paragraph reports one TCR beta chain. Its antigen has not been determined. No base quality information exists; no much larger clone differs at one position. This sample is drawn from a study of immune heterogeneity within non-small cell lung tumors (dated by TCRdb to the late 2010s). At the level of the whole study: By histology, a few squamous cell carcinomas, 9 to 11 non-squamous carcinomas and 1 tumor not otherwise specified were included. To look at intratumoral immune heterogeneity, the study ran whole-exome sequencing, RNA-seq and TCR beta repertoire sequencing on several spatially distinct regions taken from every NSCLC tumor. TCR repertoires were analyzed from 55 to 70 tumor loci of about 15 patients, while transcriptome data covered only 40 to 50 loci from more than 10 patients. Binding of neoantigens to the HLA alleles of each patient was predicted with netMHCpan-3.0 for mutant peptides of 8 to 11 amino acids.

The TCR beta CDR3 region was amplified with a multiplex PCR system, in which a first round of about 10 cycles was run using 32 V-gene forward and 13 J-gene reverse primers. The first PCR round used a QIAGEN Multiplex PCR Kit, and the primer sequences were filed in Chinese patent CN105087789A. In a second PCR round, Illumina universal primers were added with the Phusion High-Fidelity PCR Kit. Paired-end sequencing of TCR libraries was carried out on the Illumina HiSeq X Ten platform at a read length of 151 bp. The original pipeline was this. Cutadapt was used to discard reads without multiplex PCR primers, PEAR merged the read pairs, and MiXCR with default settings called the CDR3 regions. Repertoire diversity was assessed by Shannon entropy, and clonality was calculated as one minus the Shannon entropy divided by the ln of the count of productive unique sequences. Clonotypes present at frequencies of at least 0.5% were defined as dominant or high-frequency T-cell clones. The raw public reads went through TCRdb reprocessing: fastp at Q25, MiXCR clone calling, in-frame beta chains kept. Each CDR3 protein gets just one entry, which takes the most common genes and DNA from the rows behind it. These V and J calls derive from TCRdb rather than the authors' analysis. A total of 20,000 to 25,000 distinct CDR3 sequences appear in this sample, 28% of them only once. The ten largest clones capture around 4.5% of the sample.

From the cysteine through the phenylalanine, the CDR3 covers 16 amino acids. Left in the record is the CDR3 DNA by itself, 48 bases read in frame from the first base. The trim is 4 bases for V and 8 bases for J, with a gap of 21 bases between the germline ends. CDR1 and CDR2 are drawn from the germline V gene: SGHRS, YFSETQ. Study-wide conclusions, independent of this receptor: A moderate positive correlation (R roughly 0.35), which was statistically significant, linked local T-cell repertoire clonality to local tumor mutational burden. High-frequency TCR beta clonotypes were found to be largely distinct between individual patients. Within a patient, identical dominant CDR3B clonotypes were found to recur across loci, yet unique high-frequency clones were also harbored in different tumor locations.

For the TCR template, genomic DNA was extracted from bulk tumor tissue, and 500 to 600 ng of gDNA was amplified for each sample. During surgery, multiple biopsies were taken from each primary tumor, with sampling sites spaced as far apart as possible within the tumor mass. The study cohort was described as untreated, and patients were newly diagnosed NSCLC cases undergoing curative surgery. The samples came from around 14 patients with newly diagnosed non-small cell lung cancer who were having surgery intended to be curative. Two independent pathologists examined the resected tumor masses. Only DNA and RNA samples of high quality went on to sequencing.

The chain links TRBV5-1 with TRBJ1-4; the best D guess is TRBD1, with 5 bases matching. Sample: lung tumor tissue. The source of this sequence is a man in his forties with non-small cell lung cancer. The CDR3: CASSRDLSTRREKLFF. The DNA sequence is as follows: TGCGCCAGCAGCAGGGACCTCTCTACGCGACGGGAAAAACTGTTTTTT.